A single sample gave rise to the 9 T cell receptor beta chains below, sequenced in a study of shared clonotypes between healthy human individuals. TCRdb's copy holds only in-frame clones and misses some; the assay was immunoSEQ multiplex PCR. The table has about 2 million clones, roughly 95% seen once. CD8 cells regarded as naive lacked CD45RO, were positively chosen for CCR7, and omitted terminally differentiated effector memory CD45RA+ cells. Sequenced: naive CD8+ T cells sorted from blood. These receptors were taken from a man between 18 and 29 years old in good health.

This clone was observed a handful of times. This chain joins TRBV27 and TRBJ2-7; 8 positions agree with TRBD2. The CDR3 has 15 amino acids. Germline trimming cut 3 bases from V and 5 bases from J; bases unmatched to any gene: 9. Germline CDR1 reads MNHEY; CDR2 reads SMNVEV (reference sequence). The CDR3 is CASSFEAGVSHEQYF. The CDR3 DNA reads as TGTGCCAGCAGTTTTGAAGCGGGAGTGAGCCACGAGCAGTACTTC.

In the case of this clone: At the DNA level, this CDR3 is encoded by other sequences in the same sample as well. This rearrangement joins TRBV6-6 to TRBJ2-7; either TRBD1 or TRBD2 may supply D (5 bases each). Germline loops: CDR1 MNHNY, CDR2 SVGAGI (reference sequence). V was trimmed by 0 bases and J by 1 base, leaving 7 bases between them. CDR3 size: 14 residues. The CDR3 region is CASSYSGPSYEQYF. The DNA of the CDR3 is TGTGCCAGCAGTTACTCGGGACCATCCTACGAGCAGTACTTC.

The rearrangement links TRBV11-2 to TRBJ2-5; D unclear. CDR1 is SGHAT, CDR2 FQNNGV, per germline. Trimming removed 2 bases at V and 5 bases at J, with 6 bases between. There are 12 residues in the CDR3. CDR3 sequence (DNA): TGTGCCAGCAGCTTAACGAAGGAGACCCAGTACTTC. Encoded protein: CASSLTKETQYF.

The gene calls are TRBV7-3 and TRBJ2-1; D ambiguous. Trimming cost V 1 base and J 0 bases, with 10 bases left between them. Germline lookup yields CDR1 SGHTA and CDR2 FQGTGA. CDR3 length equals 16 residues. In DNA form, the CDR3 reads TGTGCCAGCAGCTTAAACCCTGAGAGCTCCTACAATGAGCAGTTCTTC. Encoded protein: CASSLNPESSYNEQFF.

This CDR3 is CASSSPSRDGQETQYF. For the CDR3, the DNA is TGTGCCAGCAGCTCCCCATCCCGGGACGGCCAAGAGACCCAGTACTTC. V usage is TRBV7-9 and J usage is TRBJ2-5, with D possibly being TRBD1 or TRBD2 (5 bases each). In germline, CDR1 is SEHNR, CDR2 FQNEAQ (reference sequence). The CDR3 contains 16 residues. The germline V and J ends were trimmed by 4 bases and 1 base, with 16 bases remaining between them.

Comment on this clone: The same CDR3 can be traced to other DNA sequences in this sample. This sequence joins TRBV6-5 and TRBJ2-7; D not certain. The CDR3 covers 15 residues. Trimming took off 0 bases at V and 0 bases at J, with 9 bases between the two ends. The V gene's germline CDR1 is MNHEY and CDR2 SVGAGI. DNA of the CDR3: TGTGCCAGCAGTTACTCAAGTGGGGACTCCTACGAGCAGTACTTC. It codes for CASSYSSGDSYEQYF.

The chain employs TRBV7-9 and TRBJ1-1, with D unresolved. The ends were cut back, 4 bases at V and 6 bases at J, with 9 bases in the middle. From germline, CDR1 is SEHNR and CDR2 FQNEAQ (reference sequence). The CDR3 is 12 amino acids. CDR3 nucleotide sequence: TGTGCCAGCAGCTACGGCCGGGCTGAAGCTTTCTTT. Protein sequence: CASSYGRAEAFF.

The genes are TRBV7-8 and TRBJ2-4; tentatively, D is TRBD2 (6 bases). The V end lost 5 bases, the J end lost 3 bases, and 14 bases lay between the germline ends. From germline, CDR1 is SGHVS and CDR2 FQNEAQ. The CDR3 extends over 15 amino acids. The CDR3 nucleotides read TGTGCCAGCAGCCAGGAGGGCCTGGGCAAAAACATTCAGTACTTC. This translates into CASSQEGLGKNIQYF. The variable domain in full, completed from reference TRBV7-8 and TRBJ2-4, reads GAGVSQSPRYKVAKRGQDVALRCDPISGHVSLFWYQQALGQGPEFLTYFQNEAQLDKSGLPSDRFFAERPEGSVSTLKIQRTQQEDSAVYLCASSQEGLGKNIQYFGAGTRLSVL.

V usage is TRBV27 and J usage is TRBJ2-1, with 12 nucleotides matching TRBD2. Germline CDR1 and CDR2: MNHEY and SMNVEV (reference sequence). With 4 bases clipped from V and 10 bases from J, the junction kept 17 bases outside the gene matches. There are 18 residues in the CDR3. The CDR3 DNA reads TGTGCCAGCAGTTACATATACTTCGCTAGCGGGAGGGCCGGCGAGCAGTTCTTC. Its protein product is CASSYIYFASGRAGEQFF.